This entry features one T cell receptor (beta chain) sequence. Every donor gave approximately 10 milliliters of peripheral blood. The data belong to a study of blood T cells in healthy people across ages. Trimming left V 8 bases short and J 6 bases short, with 14 bases between. CDR1 and CDR2 (germline): SNHLY, FYNNEI. This CDR3 is built from 13 residues. A second about 7 to 11 cycle PCR used barcoded and J-beta primers. Each CDR3 protein gets one entry after TCRdb re-called the 5' RACE reads with MiXCR. The table records 1.4 million or so distinct CDR3 sequences, approximately 43% of them present only once.

The sequenced sample consisted of blood. The sequence came from a woman between 18 and 30 years old in good health. V and J are TRBV2 and TRBJ1-5; D is unclear. The CDR3 loop reads CASGQSSVQPQHF. The DNA for the CDR3 is TGTGCCAGCGGGCAATCCAGTGTTCAGCCCCAGCATTTT.